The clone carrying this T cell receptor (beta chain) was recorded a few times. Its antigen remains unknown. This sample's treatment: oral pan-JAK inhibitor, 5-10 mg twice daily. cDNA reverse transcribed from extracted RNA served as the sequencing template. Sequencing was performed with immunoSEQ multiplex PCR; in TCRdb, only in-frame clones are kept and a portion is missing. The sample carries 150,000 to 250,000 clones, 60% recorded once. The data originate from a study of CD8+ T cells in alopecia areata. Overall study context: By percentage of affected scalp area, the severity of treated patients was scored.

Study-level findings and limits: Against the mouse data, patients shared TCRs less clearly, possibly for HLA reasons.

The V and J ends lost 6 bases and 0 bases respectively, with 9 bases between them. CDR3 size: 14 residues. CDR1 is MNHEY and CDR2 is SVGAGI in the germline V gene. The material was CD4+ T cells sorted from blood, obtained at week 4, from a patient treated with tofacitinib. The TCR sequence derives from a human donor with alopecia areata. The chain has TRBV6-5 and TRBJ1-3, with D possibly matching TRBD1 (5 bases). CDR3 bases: TGTGCCAGCAGCCGCACAGGCTCTGGAAACACCATATATTTT. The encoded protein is CASSRTGSGNTIYF.